A single sample gave rise to the 20 T cell receptor beta chains below, sequenced in a study of cytomegalovirus exposure and HLA in healthy donors. PCR primers comprised 60 Vbeta and 13 Jbeta primers. Data came from immunoSEQ multiplex PCR; TCRdb stores just in-frame clones and leaves some out. The table has roughly 120,000 clones, 80% seen once; the top ten hold 8.8%. Sample: PBMCs. Every receptor here comes from a female donor in good health and CMV-seropositive.

This chain links TRBV29-1 with TRBJ1-6, with 9 bases fitting TRBD1. CDR3 length: 17 residues. V dropped 4 bases and J dropped 1; count of bases not matched to a gene: 8. CDR1 and CDR2 from the germline V gene are SQVTM and ANQGSEA. The CDR3 region is CSVGKGQGKSYNSPLHF. DNA of the CDR3: TGCAGCGTTGGAAAGGGACAGGGAAAATCCTATAATTCACCCCTCCACTTT.

The chain employs TRBV10-3 and TRBJ1-3, with D possibly being TRBD1 (6 bases). The CDR3 covers 13 residues. CDR1 and CDR2 (germline): ENHRY, SYGVKD. Trimming took off 6 bases at V and 7 bases at J, with 13 bases between the two ends. The CDR3 sequence: CAISGTMGNTIYF. The CDR3 DNA follows: TGTGCCATCAGCGGGACAATGGGTAACACCATATATTTT.

The V call is TRBV7-2, the J call TRBJ2-5; TRBD2 aligns across 10 bases. The CDR3 runs 19 residues. Germline lookup yields CDR1 SGHTA and CDR2 FQGNSA. The V segment lost 4 bases and the J segment 8 bases; nucleotides outside the gene matches: 22. CDR3 DNA sequence: TGTGCCAGCAGCTCCCCGAAACTTCGACTAGCGGGCCCCGGGGACACCCAGTACTTC. Translation: CASSSPKLRLAGPGDTQYF.

This clone occurred many times. The genes are TRBV5-1 and TRBJ1-5; D ambiguous. In germline, CDR1 is SGHRS, CDR2 YFSETQ. V gave up 0 bases and J gave up 3 bases, with 7 bases separating them. The CDR3 has 14 amino acids. CDR3 sequence: CASSLGGNNQPQHF. The CDR3, as DNA: TGCGCCAGCAGCTTGGGAGGGAACAATCAGCCCCAGCATTTT.

V usage is TRBV5-1 and J usage is TRBJ1-2, with 9 nucleotides matching TRBD1. Germline V gene lookup returns CDR1 SGHRS and CDR2 YFSETQ. This CDR3 region has 15 residues. V shed 2 bases and J 7 bases; nucleotides not matched to a gene: 9. For the CDR3, the DNA is TGCGCCAGCAGCTTAGCTTCGGGACAGGGATCTGGCTACACCTTC. Its protein is CASSLASGQGSGYTF.

The chain is built from TRBV4-3 and TRBJ1-2; TRBD1 matches 10 bases. The V gene end was trimmed by 4 bases and the J gene end by 7 bases; junction bases not matched to a gene: 3. CDR3 length equals 13 residues. Germline values: CDR1 LGHNA, CDR2 YSLEER. CDR3 in DNA: TGCGCCAGCAGCCCCGGGGACAGGGGTGGCTACACCTTC. This gives the protein CASSPGDRGGYTF.

The chain combines TRBV19 with TRBJ2-3; D gene uncertain. Germline V CDR1 and CDR2: LNHDA, SQIVND (reference sequence). Trimming stripped 4 bases from V and 0 bases from J, with 11 bases between. This CDR3 contains 15 residues. CDR3 DNA sequence: TGTGCCAGTAGTAAGCCAGGCTTCAGCACAGATACGCAGTATTTT. As protein: CASSKPGFSTDTQYF.

The chain is built from TRBV7-3 and TRBJ1-6; TRBD1 matches at 7 bases. The ends lost 1 base at V and 8 bases at J; junction bases unmatched: 5. Germline V CDR1 and CDR2: SGHTA, FQGTGA. The CDR3 is made up of 15 amino acids. CDR3 residues: CASSLRQGWDSPLHF. For the CDR3, the DNA is TGTGCCAGCAGCTTAAGACAGGGATGGGATTCACCCCTCCACTTT.

The chain carries TRBV10-3 and TRBJ2-7, with 7 nucleotides matching TRBD2. J gave up 2 bases and V 5 bases, and 9 bases lay outside the gene matches. Germline V gene data show CDR1 as ENHRY and CDR2 as SYGVKD. The CDR3 spans 15 residues. For the CDR3, the DNA is TGTGCCATCAGTCGGGGGACTACCCGTACCTACGAGCAGTACTTC. Translation gives CAISRGTTRTYEQYF.

This chain uses TRBV7-3 with TRBJ2-2; 9 bases map to TRBD1. The CDR3 runs 16 residues. Germline V gene sequence: CDR1 SGHTA, CDR2 FQGTGA. Losses at the gene ends were 6 bases for V and 4 bases for J; bases not matched to a gene: 9. DNA of the CDR3: TGTGCCAGCAGGGTCGACAGGGGGGGTGTCACCGGGGAGCTGTTTTTT. Translation gives CASRVDRGGVTGELFF. Full variable domain (missing parts from reference TRBV7-3 and TRBJ2-2): GAGVSQTPSNKVTEKGKYVELRCDPISGHTALYWYRQSLGQGPEFLIYFQGTGAADDSGLPNDRFFAVRPEGSVSTLKIQRTERGDSAVYLCASRVDRGGVTGELFFGEGSRLTVL.

The chain carries TRBV19 and TRBJ2-5; maybe TRBD1 (6 bases). CDR1 and CDR2 (germline): LNHDA, SQIVND (reference sequence). The V gene lost 3 bases and the J gene lost 2 bases, with 16 bases spanning the gap. The CDR3 sequence is 16 residues long. The CDR3 DNA follows: TGTGCCAGTAGTATCCGGTCAGGGGCTCTTCAAGAGACCCAGTACTTC. This translates into CASSIRSGALQETQYF. Full variable domain (missing parts from reference TRBV19 and TRBJ2-5): DGGITQSPKYLFRKEGQNVTLSCEQNLNHDAMYWYRQDPGQGLRLIYYSQIVNDFQKGDIAEGYSVSREKKESFPLTVTSAQKNPTAFYLCASSIRSGALQETQYFGPGTRLLVL.

The chain recombines TRBV21-1 with TRBJ1-5. TRBV21-1 is noted as a pseudogene. The CDR3 is 18 amino acids. CDR3 in DNA: TGTGCCAGCAGCAAATTTAACTGGGACGGGGGGAAGTATCAGCCCCAGCATTTT. This sequence encodes CASSKFNWDGGKYQPQHF.

The V and J genes are TRBV5-1 and TRBJ2-7, with D possibly matching TRBD1 (5 bases). Trimming took off 0 bases at V and 7 bases at J, with 14 bases between the two ends. The CDR3 sequence is 14 residues long. Per the germline V gene, CDR1 is SGHRS and CDR2 is YFSETQ. The CDR3 sequence: CASSLVPDIGEQYF. The CDR3 nucleotides read TGCGCCAGCAGCTTGGTACCGGACATAGGTGAGCAGTACTTC.

V usage is TRBV2 and J usage is TRBJ1-4; TRBD1 aligns across 9 bases. V shed 6 bases and J 4 bases; nucleotides not matched to a gene: 3. This CDR3 contains 14 residues. The germline CDR1 and CDR2 sequences are SNHLY and FYNNEI. CDR3 amino acids: CASSLDRGNEKLFF. The CDR3 nucleotides read TGTGCCAGCAGCTTGGACAGGGGTAATGAAAAACTGTTTTTT.

Here the CDR3 reads CASSQMSGTWQFF. CDR3 sequence (DNA): TGCGCCAGCAGCCAGATGAGCGGGACTTGGCAGTTCTTC. The rearrangement uses TRBV4-1 and TRBJ2-1; 7 bases match TRBD2. Germline lookup yields CDR1 MGHRA and CDR2 YSYEKL. This CDR3 is 13 amino acids long. With 3 bases clipped from V and 12 bases from J, the junction kept 8 bases outside the gene matches.

The chain employs TRBV4-3 and TRBJ1-2; maybe TRBD1 (5 bases). Germline CDR1 reads LGHNA; CDR2 reads YSLEER. V lost 4 bases and J lost 6, with 15 bases in between. The CDR3 is made up of 14 amino acids. The CDR3 here is CASSPGKHLDGYTF. The DNA for the CDR3 is TGCGCCAGCAGCCCAGGGAAACACCTTGATGGCTACACCTTC.

In its sample, this clone was seen a few times. CDR3 region: CASSESSGIKRGYTF. The CDR3, as DNA: TGTGCCAGCAGTGAAAGTTCCGGGATTAAAAGGGGCTACACCTTC. The chain combines TRBV6-1 with TRBJ1-2; D uncertain. This CDR3 comprises 15 residues. From germline, CDR1 is MNHNS and CDR2 SASEGT. With 2 bases removed from V and 8 bases from J, the gap between germline ends came to 18 bases.

The genes are TRBV7-2 and TRBJ1-1; D is undetermined. The CDR3 runs 12 residues. The germline V and J ends were trimmed by 1 base and 8 bases, with 8 bases remaining between them. Germline V CDR1 and CDR2: SGHTA, FQGNSA. DNA of the CDR3: TGTGCCAGCAGCTTAGGGGAGACCGAAGCTTTCTTT. This sequence encodes CASSLGETEAFF.

Regarding this clone: This CDR3 is also generated by other DNA sequences in the sample. The V call is TRBV7-2, the J call TRBJ2-7, with no clear D. V was pared by 3 bases and J by 0 bases, with 3 bases between. The CDR3 is made up of 12 amino acids. CDR1 SGHTA and CDR2 FQGNSA come from the germline V gene. The CDR3 is CASSLSSYEQYF. The CDR3 DNA sequence: TGTGCCAGCAGCTTGAGCTCCTACGAGCAGTACTTC.

This chain links TRBV2 with TRBJ2-7; D is unclear. The CDR3 totals 12 residues. The germline CDR1 and CDR2 sequences are SNHLY and FYNNEI. V was shortened by 5 bases and J by 3 bases, with 8 bases between the two germline ends. The DNA of the CDR3 is TGTGCCAGCAGTCTCCAGAACTACGAGCAGTACTTC. Its protein is CASSLQNYEQYF. The full variable domain, in which reference TRBV2 and TRBJ2-7 provide the parts outside the CDR3, is EPEVTQTPSHQVTQMGQEVILRCVPISNHLYFYWYRQILGQKVEFLVSFYNNEISEKSEIFDDQFSVERPDGSNFTLKIRSTKLEDSAMYFCASSLQNYEQYFGPGTRLTVT.